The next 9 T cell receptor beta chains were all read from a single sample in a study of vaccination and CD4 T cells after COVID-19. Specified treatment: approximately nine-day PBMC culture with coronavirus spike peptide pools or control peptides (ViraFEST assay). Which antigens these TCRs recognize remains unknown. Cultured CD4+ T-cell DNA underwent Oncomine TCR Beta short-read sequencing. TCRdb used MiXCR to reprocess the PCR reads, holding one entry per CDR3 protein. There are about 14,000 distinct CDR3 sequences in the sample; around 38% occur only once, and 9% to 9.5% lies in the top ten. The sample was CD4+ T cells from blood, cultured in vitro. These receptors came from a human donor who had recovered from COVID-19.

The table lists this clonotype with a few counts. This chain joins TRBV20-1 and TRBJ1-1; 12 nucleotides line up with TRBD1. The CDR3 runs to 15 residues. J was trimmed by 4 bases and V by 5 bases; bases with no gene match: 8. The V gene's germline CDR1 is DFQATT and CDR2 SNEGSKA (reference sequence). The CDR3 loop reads CSASGQGARGTEAFF. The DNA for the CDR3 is TGCAGTGCTTCGGGACAGGGGGCCAGGGGCACTGAAGCTTTCTTT.

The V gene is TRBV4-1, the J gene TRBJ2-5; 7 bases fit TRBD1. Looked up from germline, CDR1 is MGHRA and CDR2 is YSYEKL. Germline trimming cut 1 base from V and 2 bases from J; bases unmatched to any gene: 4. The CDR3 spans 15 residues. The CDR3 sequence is CASSQGLTGQETQYF. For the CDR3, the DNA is TGCGCCAGCAGCCAAGGGTTGACAGGGCAAGAGACCCAGTACTTC.

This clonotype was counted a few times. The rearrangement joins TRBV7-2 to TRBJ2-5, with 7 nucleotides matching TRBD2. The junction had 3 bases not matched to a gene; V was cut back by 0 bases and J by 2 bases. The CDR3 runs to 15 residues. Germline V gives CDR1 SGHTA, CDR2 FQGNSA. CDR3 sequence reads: CASSLAPGGQETQYF. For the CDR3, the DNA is TGTGCCAGCAGCTTAGCCCCGGGGGGTCAAGAGACCCAGTACTTC.

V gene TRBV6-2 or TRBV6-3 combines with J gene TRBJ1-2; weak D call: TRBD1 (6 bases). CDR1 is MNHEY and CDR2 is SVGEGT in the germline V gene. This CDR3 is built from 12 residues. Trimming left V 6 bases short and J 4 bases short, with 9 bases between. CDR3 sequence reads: CASRTGSYGYTF. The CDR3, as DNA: TGTGCCAGCAGAACAGGGTCCTATGGCTACACCTTC.

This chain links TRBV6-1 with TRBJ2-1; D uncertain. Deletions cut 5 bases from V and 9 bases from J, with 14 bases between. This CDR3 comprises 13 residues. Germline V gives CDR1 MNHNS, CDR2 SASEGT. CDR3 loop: CASSPLRSSEQFF. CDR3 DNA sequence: TGTGCCAGCAGTCCCCTGAGGTCGAGTGAGCAGTTCTTC.

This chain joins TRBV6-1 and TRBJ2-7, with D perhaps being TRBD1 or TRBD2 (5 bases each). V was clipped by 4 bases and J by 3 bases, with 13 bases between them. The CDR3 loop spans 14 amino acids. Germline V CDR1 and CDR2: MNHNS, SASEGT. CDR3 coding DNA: TGTGCCAGCAGTGTATCTGGGACGGGCTACGAGCAGTACTTC. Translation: CASSVSGTGYEQYF.

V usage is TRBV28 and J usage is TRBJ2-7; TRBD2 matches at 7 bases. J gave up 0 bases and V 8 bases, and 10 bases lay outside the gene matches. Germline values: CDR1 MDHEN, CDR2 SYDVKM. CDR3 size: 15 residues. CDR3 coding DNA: TGTGCCAGCCACACGGCTAGCGGAAGCTCCTACGAGCAGTACTTC. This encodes CASHTASGSSYEQYF.

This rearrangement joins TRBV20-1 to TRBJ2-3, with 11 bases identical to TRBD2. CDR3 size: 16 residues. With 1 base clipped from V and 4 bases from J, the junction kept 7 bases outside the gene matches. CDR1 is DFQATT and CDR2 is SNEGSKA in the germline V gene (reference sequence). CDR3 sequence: CSARVGSGGEADTQYF. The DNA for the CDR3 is TGCAGTGCTAGAGTTGGTAGCGGGGGGGAGGCAGATACGCAGTATTTT.

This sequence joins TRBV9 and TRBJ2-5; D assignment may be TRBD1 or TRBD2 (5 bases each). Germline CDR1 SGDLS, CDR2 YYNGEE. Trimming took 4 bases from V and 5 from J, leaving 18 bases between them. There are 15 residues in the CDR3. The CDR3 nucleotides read TGTGCCAGCAGCCAATCACACGGGGACCGGGAGACCCAGTACTTC. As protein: CASSQSHGDRETQYF.